The 9 T cell receptor beta chains below were found in one sample sequenced in a study of glioma-infiltrating T cells after dendritic cell vaccination (dated by TCRdb to about 2016). Libraries were built with the immunoSEQ multiplex PCR assay. TCRdb holds this immuneACCESS table with in-frame rearrangements only. Some clones are missing; in checked studies, unresolved V genes explain under half, and the rest has no known cause. For this sample the table gives fewer than 90,000 clones, of which less than 90% were detected only once. 6% to 8% of the sample is taken by the ten largest. The intended sense of this specimen's time point label: after dendritic cell vaccination, including at tumor progression/relapse. Source: blood, taken after dendritic cell vaccination. These TCRs come from a human donor with glioblastoma.

The chain couples TRBV6-5 to TRBJ2-7, with 7 bases matching TRBD1. Germline lookup yields CDR1 MNHEY and CDR2 SVGAGI. This CDR3 has 14 amino acids. V gave up 6 bases and J gave up 0 bases; unmatched junction bases: 5. The CDR3 sequence is CASRLQGTSYEQYF. In DNA form, the CDR3 reads TGTGCCAGCAGATTACAGGGGACCTCCTACGAGCAGTACTTC.

V gene TRBV30 combines with J gene TRBJ2-7; 7 bases fit TRBD1. The germline V gene has CDR1 GTSNPN and CDR2 SVGIG (reference sequence). V lost 4 bases and J lost 2; bases outside the gene matches: 8. The CDR3 consists of 14 residues. The DNA of the CDR3 is TGTGCCTGGAACACCGGGACAGAGGCCTACGAGCAGTACTTC. The encoded protein is CAWNTGTEAYEQYF. The entire variable domain, with the rest obtained from reference TRBV30 and TRBJ2-7, is as follows: SQTIHQWPATLVQPVGSPLSLECTVEGTSNPNLYWYRQAAGRGLQLLFYSVGIGQISSEVPQNLSASRPQDRQFILSSKKLLLSDSGFYLCAWNTGTEAYEQYFGPGTRLTVT.

The J gene is TRBJ2-1, the V gene TRBV7-2; TRBD2 matches at 7 bases. The junction had 11 bases not matched to a gene; V was cut back by 0 bases and J by 0 bases. The CDR3 covers 19 residues. The germline V gene encodes CDR1 SGHTA and CDR2 FQGNSA. CDR3 sequence: CASSLAGVAGVGSYNEQFF. Here the CDR3 DNA reads TGTGCCAGCAGCTTAGCGGGCGTCGCGGGGGTGGGCTCCTACAATGAGCAGTTCTTC.

The count of this clone is one. The rearrangement joins TRBV5-5 to TRBJ2-7; D may be TRBD1 (6 bases). V was clipped by 0 bases and J by 3 bases, with 13 bases between them. This CDR3 is built from 15 residues. CDR1 and CDR2 from the germline V gene are SGHKS and YYEKEE (reference sequence). The CDR3 DNA follows: TGTGCCAGCAGCTTGGGGGCAGGGGCGTACTACGAGCAGTACTTC. Its translation: CASSLGAGAYYEQYF.

This clone was detected only once. The chain couples TRBV19 to TRBJ2-6, with D perhaps TRBD1 (6 bases). Germline CDR1 and CDR2: LNHDA and SQIVND (reference sequence). V shed 7 bases and J shed 0 bases, with 19 bases lying between them. This CDR3 comprises 18 residues. The CDR3 sequence: CASTSSGRTDSGANVLTF. The CDR3 DNA follows: TGTGCCAGTACCTCCTCGGGAAGGACAGACTCTGGGGCCAACGTCCTGACTTTC.

The J gene is TRBJ1-2, the V gene TRBV5-1, with TRBD1 identical over 12 bases. The CDR3 extends over 15 amino acids. The germline V gene encodes CDR1 SGHRS and CDR2 YFSETQ. V lost 2 bases and J lost 6; bases outside the gene matches: 5. CDR3 nucleotide sequence: TGCGCCAGCAGCTTCGGGACAGGGGGCTTCGATGGCTACACCTTC. Amino acid sequence: CASSFGTGGFDGYTF.

CDR3 residues: CASSEAPWDTRSEQYF. DNA of the CDR3: TGTGCCAGCAGTGAAGCGCCATGGGACACCAGAAGCGAGCAGTACTTC. The chain combines TRBV6-1 with TRBJ2-5, with a weak D call TRBD1 (6 bases). The J call may be incorrect, as the DNA end agrees better with TRBJ2-7. CDR3 length equals 16 residues. Germline CDR1 and CDR2: MNHNS and SASEGT.

The rearrangement links TRBV2 to TRBJ2-7; D perhaps matches TRBD1 (5 bases). The CDR3 contains 15 residues. Germline values: CDR1 SNHLY, CDR2 FYNNEI. Trimming stripped 2 bases from V and 1 base from J, with 12 bases between. The CDR3 loop reads CASSELDTLSYEQYF. DNA of the CDR3: TGTGCCAGCAGTGAATTGGACACCTTGTCCTACGAGCAGTACTTC.

This chain uses TRBV2 with TRBJ1-1; D is possibly TRBD1 (6 bases). V lost 5 bases and J lost 3, with 13 bases in between. The CDR3 runs to 14 residues. Germline V gene lookup returns CDR1 SNHLY and CDR2 FYNNEI. The CDR3 coding sequence is TGTGCCAGCAGTTCGTTACAGGGTTACACTGAAGCTTTCTTT. This codes for CASSSLQGYTEAFF.